This T cell receptor (beta chain) was recorded in a study of blood T cell repertoires in COVID-19. For the study at large: Donors in the United States, Italy and Spain gave samples during acute or convalescent COVID-19.

Trimming cost V 3 bases and J 5 bases, with 13 bases left between them. The CDR3 runs to 13 residues. The germline V gene encodes CDR1 SQVTM and CDR2 ANQGSEA. Measured with immunoSEQ multiplex PCR; TCRdb has only the in-frame clones, and not every one. The sample lists approximately 270,000 clones, approximately 85% occurring once. The chain recombines TRBV29-1 with TRBJ2-5; D is ambiguous. Sequenced: peripheral blood. The receptor's source is a human donor with COVID-19, enrolled during active disease. The donor label of this sample is uncertain. For the CDR3, the DNA is TGCAGCGTTGAGTCTCCGGGTTTGGAGACCCAGTACTTC. The encoded protein is CSVESPGLETQYF.